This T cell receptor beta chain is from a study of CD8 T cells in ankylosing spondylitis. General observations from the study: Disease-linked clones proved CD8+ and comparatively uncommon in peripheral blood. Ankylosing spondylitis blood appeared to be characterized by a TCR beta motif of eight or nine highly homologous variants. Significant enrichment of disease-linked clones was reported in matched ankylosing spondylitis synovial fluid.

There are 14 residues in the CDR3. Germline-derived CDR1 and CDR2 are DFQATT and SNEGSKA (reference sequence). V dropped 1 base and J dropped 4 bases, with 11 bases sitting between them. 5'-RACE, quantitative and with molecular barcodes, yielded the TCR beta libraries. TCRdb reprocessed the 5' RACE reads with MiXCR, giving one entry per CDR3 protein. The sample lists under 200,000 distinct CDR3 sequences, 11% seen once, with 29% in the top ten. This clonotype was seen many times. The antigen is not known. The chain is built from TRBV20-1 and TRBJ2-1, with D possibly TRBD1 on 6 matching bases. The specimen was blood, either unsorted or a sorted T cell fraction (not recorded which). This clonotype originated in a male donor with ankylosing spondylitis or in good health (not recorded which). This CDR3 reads CSARGWTEYNEQFF. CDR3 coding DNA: TGCAGTGCTAGAGGGTGGACAGAGTACAATGAGCAGTTCTTC.